This TCR beta chain was recovered during a study of T-cell reconstitution after alpha-beta-depleted transplantation in children. Deletions cut 2 bases from V and 0 bases from J, with 11 bases between. Germline V gene lookup returns CDR1 SNHLY and CDR2 FYNNEI. CDR3 size: 16 residues. The TCRbeta library incorporated unique molecular identifiers. TCRdb re-analysed the PCR reads in MiXCR, keeping a single row per CDR3 protein. The profile covers almost 400,000 distinct CDR3 sequences, with roughly 21% appearing a single time and 3.5% to 4% taken by the ten largest. This chain links TRBV2 with TRBJ1-5; D not certain. Sequencing used PBMCs from the stem cell graft donor, obtained from the stem cell graft. The clonotype comes from a human donor who donated a stem cell graft to a child with acute myeloid leukemia. The DNA of the CDR3 is TGTGCCAGCAGTGAACTGGGGTATCATAGCAATCAGCCCCAGCATTTT. Encoded protein: CASSELGYHSNQPQHF.